The clone carrying this T cell receptor (beta chain) was observed a handful of times. The antigen remains unidentified. This sample was included in a study of T cells in Graves' hyperthyroidism and ophthalmopathy. Study-wide points: Most thyroid clonotypes that were expanded above 0.001 also turned up in blood.

The germline gives CDR1 MNHEY, CDR2 SVGAGI. This CDR3 region has 15 residues. Trimming shortened V by 0 bases and J by 0 bases, and 3 bases separated the two germline ends. Template material for amplifying TCR beta CDR3 regions consisted of RNA transcripts. The primer set for the first-round RT-PCR of the TCR CDR3 was HTBI. TCRdb re-called the multiplex PCR reads through MiXCR, storing one row per CDR3 protein. The sample records 250,000 to 300,000 distinct CDR3 sequences, around 15% being singletons. A lack of ophthalmopathy progression within 18 months defined stable Graves' hyperthyroidism. The hyperthyroidism patients had all been newly diagnosed, and their disease duration was under 2 months. Their ages ranged from 18 to 65 years. The study excluded patients with uncontrolled infection, other autoimmune disease, pregnancy or lactation.

The chain carries TRBV6-5 and TRBJ1-6; no firm D call. The material sequenced was blood. The origin of this receptor is a woman between 40 and 55 years old with Graves' hyperthyroidism. CDR3 nucleotide sequence: TGTGCCAGCAGTTACTCTGGCTCCTATAATTCACCCCTCCACTTT. Amino acid sequence: CASSYSGSYNSPLHF.